The clone carrying this TCR beta chain was seen a handful of times. Its antigen is currently unknown. This sample stems from a study of metastatic and nonmetastatic thyroid tumors. Study-wide context: A comparison of repertoires was made across blood and tumor or nodule tissue from malignant and benign thyroid patients.

General study findings and limits: Relative to benign nodules, malignant thyroid tumors were reportedly characterized by significantly elevated TCR beta diversity in blood and tumor.

MiXCR re-clonotyped the PCR reads for TCRdb. The profile covers approximately 20,000 clones, with about 35% appearing a single time and more than 20% taken by the ten largest. Not a single patient had been given any form of treatment at any point before undergoing thyroid surgery. This clonotype was obtained from a female donor with papillary thyroid cancer or a benign thyroid nodule (not recorded which). Some clones in this sample may be carry-over from other donors' samples. The sequenced material came from tumor tissue.

This CDR3 reads CASSYSLLAGHTDTQYF. CDR3 bases: TGTGCCAGCAGTTACTCGCTGCTAGCGGGACATACAGATACGCAGTATTTT. V gene TRBV6-2 or TRBV6-3 combines with J gene TRBJ2-3; TRBD2 agrees at 9 bases. Germline V gene data show CDR1 as MNHEY and CDR2 as SVGEGT. The junction had 7 bases not matched to a gene; V was cut back by 0 bases and J by 3 bases. This CDR3 spans 17 amino acids.